What follows describes a single TCR beta chain. Repertoires were generated with immunoSEQ multiplex PCR, while TCRdb's copy carries only in-frame clones and drops some. The table lists approximately 120,000 clones, around 83% of them singletons. This CDR3 has 17 residues. The V gene's germline CDR1 is MNHNS and CDR2 SASEGT. The germline V and J ends were trimmed by 2 bases and 5 bases, with 21 bases remaining between them. This sample was included in a study of blood T cell repertoires in COVID-19. Sequencing input: PBMCs or T cells enriched from blood (not recorded which). V is TRBV6-1 and J is TRBJ1-1; D may be TRBD1 (5 bases). The TCR was taken from a man between 25 and 39 years old who had recovered from COVID-19. For the CDR3, the DNA is TGTGCCAGCAGTGAAACGGCATCGGTTGGGGGGAGGACTGAAGCTTTCTTT. This encodes CASSETASVGGRTEAFF.